Shown below are 10 T cell receptor beta chains from a single sample sequenced in a study of cytomegalovirus exposure and HLA in healthy donors. The study ran its PCR with 60 Vbeta and 13 Jbeta primers. Libraries were prepared by immunoSEQ multiplex PCR; TCRdb keeps only in-frame clonotypes and omits some of them. The sample contains about 120,000 clones, roughly 82% of which appear only once. The source material was PBMCs. The receptor source for this set is a woman aged 40 to 50 in good health and CMV-seropositive.

The chain uses TRBV5-4 and TRBJ2-2, with 9 bases identical to TRBD2. CDR1 is SGHNT and CDR2 is YYREEE in the germline V gene (reference sequence). The CDR3 is 18 residues long. Germline trimming cut 0 bases from V and 5 bases from J; bases unmatched to any gene: 11. The CDR3 DNA is TGTGCCAGCAGCTTGGGTAGGAGGGCTAGCGGGAAGACCGGGGAGCTGTTTTTT. Protein sequence: CASSLGRRASGKTGELFF.

The V and J genes are TRBV30 and TRBJ2-1; D not certain. CDR3 length: 13 residues. V lost 0 bases and J lost 1, with 4 bases in between. CDR1 and CDR2 (germline): GTSNPN, SVGIG (reference sequence). In nucleotides, the CDR3 is TGTGCCTGGAGTGTACAATCCTACAATGAGCAGTTCTTC. As protein: CAWSVQSYNEQFF. Combining the CDR3 with reference TRBV30 and TRBJ2-1 gives the whole variable domain SQTIHQWPATLVQPVGSPLSLECTVEGTSNPNLYWYRQAAGRGLQLLFYSVGIGQISSEVPQNLSASRPQDRQFILSSKKLLLSDSGFYLCAWSVQSYNEQFFGPGTRLTVL.

The V call is TRBV7-2, the J call TRBJ1-4; D is perhaps TRBD1 (6 bases). Trimming left V 5 bases short and J 7 bases short, with 20 bases between. Germline V gene sequence: CDR1 SGHTA, CDR2 FQGNSA. This CDR3 is 16 amino acids long. The CDR3 DNA sequence: TGTGCCAGCAGCATCCCTTCGGGGCAGGGGTTTGAAAAACTGTTTTTT. This translates into CASSIPSGQGFEKLFF.

This clone appeared a few times. This chain joins TRBV5-1 and TRBJ1-1; D is perhaps TRBD1 (5 bases). Trimming removed 1 base at V and 3 bases at J, with 13 bases between. The CDR3 is 15 residues long. Per the germline V gene, CDR1 is SGHRS and CDR2 is YFSETQ. This CDR3 is CASSLRLGGDTEAFF. CDR3 DNA: TGCGCCAGCAGCTTGAGATTGGGGGGGGACACTGAAGCTTTCTTT.

This chain joins TRBV27 and TRBJ1-5; D might be TRBD1 (6 bases). This CDR3 has 15 residues. Between the trimmed V and J ends, which lost 3 bases and 3 bases, there was a span of 12 bases. Germline V lookup: CDR1 MNHEY, CDR2 SMNVEV (reference sequence). CDR3 nucleotides: TGTGCCAGCAGTTTCTCTTACAGGGCCAATCAGCCCCAGCATTTT. Its protein product is CASSFSYRANQPQHF.

This clone has just one count. This sequence joins TRBV7-9 and TRBJ2-5, with 9 bases fitting TRBD1. The germline V gene encodes CDR1 SEHNR and CDR2 FQNEAQ (reference sequence). The CDR3 runs 18 residues. The J segment lost 2 bases and the V segment lost 1 base, leaving 11 bases of the junction unmatched. The CDR3 reads CASSLDFWAGQGQETQYF. CDR3 bases: TGTGCCAGCAGCTTAGATTTCTGGGCAGGACAGGGGCAAGAGACCCAGTACTTC.

This rearrangement joins TRBV28 to TRBJ1-5, with a possible D match to TRBD1 (5 bases). CDR1 and CDR2 from the germline V gene are MDHEN and SYDVKM. This CDR3 is built from 18 residues. V was cut by 10 bases and J by 6 bases, with 31 bases left in between. In DNA form, the CDR3 reads TGTGCCAACGCCCCAATCCAGGGTAGGAGGGGTTATGGTCAGCCCCAGCATTTT. It is translated as CANAPIQGRRGYGQPQHF.

V gene TRBV25-1 combines with J gene TRBJ2-2; 9 bases are shared with TRBD1. Germline V CDR1 and CDR2: MGHDK, SYGVNS. Trimming took 6 bases from V and 5 from J; bases not matched to a gene: 7. The CDR3 extends over 15 amino acids. This chain's CDR3 is CASSQTGQGTGELFF. CDR3 DNA sequence: TGTGCCAGCAGCCAAACAGGACAGGGGACCGGGGAGCTGTTTTTT.

CDR3 region: CAINPGEGFDEKLFF. Here the CDR3 DNA reads TGTGCCATCAATCCAGGGGAGGGCTTCGATGAAAAACTGTTTTTT. J is TRBJ1-4 and V is TRBV10-3, with D perhaps matching TRBD1 (6 bases). V shed 7 bases and J shed 6 bases, with 18 bases lying between them. Germline V lookup: CDR1 ENHRY, CDR2 SYGVKD. The CDR3 runs to 15 residues.

This sequence joins TRBV23-1 and TRBJ2-1, with a possible D match to TRBD1 (7 bases). TRBV23-1 is an open reading frame whose function is uncertain. V was cut by 0 bases and J by 5 bases, with 26 bases left in between. There are 20 residues in the CDR3. The DNA of the CDR3 is TGCGCCAGCAGTCAATCTGGTCTGGACAGGCATTCGGGGGCACACAATGAGCAGTTCTTC. Protein sequence: CASSQSGLDRHSGAHNEQFF.